The next 15 T cell receptor beta chains were all read from a single sample in a study of blood T cells in healthy people across ages. A second PCR of about 7 to 12 cycles used a sample-barcoded 5' primer and a J-beta primer mix. TCRdb itself ran the 5' RACE reads through MiXCR, one entry per CDR3 protein. Counted here are over a million distinct CDR3 sequences, approximately 26% occurring once; the ten biggest clones make up approximately 0.71%. These sequences were also reported in another study, on T cells of mothers and their children.

Sequencing input: blood. The origin of the receptors is a girl aged 2 to 10 in good health.

This clonotype was found many times. The gene calls are TRBV6-5 and TRBJ2-5; D might be TRBD2 (6 bases). Trimming left V 4 bases short and J 5 bases short, with 14 bases between. The CDR3 totals 14 residues. CDR1 and CDR2 (germline): MNHEY, SVGAGI. The CDR3 region has the DNA TGTGCCAGCAGTTCCTCGGCGGGACGGGAGACCCAGTACTTC. Translation: CASSSSAGRETQYF.

The table lists this clonotype with a few counts. The chain combines TRBV27 with TRBJ1-5; D possibly corresponds to TRBD1 (6 bases). Trimming pared 6 bases from V and 3 bases from J, leaving 15 bases between. Germline V lookup: CDR1 MNHEY, CDR2 SMNVEV (reference sequence). The CDR3 length is 15 residues. DNA for the CDR3: TGTGCCAGCAGGGGCTTGGACAGTTACAATCAGCCCCAGCATTTT. Protein sequence: CASRGLDSYNQPQHF.

As to this clonotype: One end of the junction fails to match germline, which may point to a read error. This chain uses TRBV27 with TRBJ1-3; D is unresolved. The germline gives CDR1 MNHEY, CDR2 SMNVEV (reference sequence). CDR3 size: 15 residues. The CDR3 is CAGSPTGRSGNTIYF. The DNA of the CDR3 is TGTGCCGGCAGTCCGACCGGGAGGTCTGGAAACACCATATATTTT.

Only a few counts were recorded for this clonotype. This chain uses TRBV2 with TRBJ1-2; the D is unclear. This CDR3 has 13 amino acids. Germline CDR1 and CDR2: SNHLY and FYNNEI. Between the trimmed V and J ends, which lost 1 base and 3 bases, there was a span of 6 bases. CDR3 nucleotide sequence: TGTGCCAGCAGTGAAGGTCGTCACTATGGCTACACCTTC. Encoded protein: CASSEGRHYGYTF. The variable domain in full, completed from reference TRBV2 and TRBJ1-2, reads EPEVTQTPSHQVTQMGQEVILRCVPISNHLYFYWYRQILGQKVEFLVSFYNNEISEKSEIFDDQFSVERPDGSNFTLKIRSTKLEDSAMYFCASSEGRHYGYTFGSGTRLTVV.

This clonotype occurred a few times. One end of the junction is discordant with germline, which a read error may explain. V and J are TRBV6-2 or TRBV6-3 and TRBJ2-4; perhaps D is TRBD1 or TRBD2 (5 bases each). The CDR3 length is 11 residues. Germline CDR1 reads MNHEY; CDR2 reads SVGEGT. CDR3 in amino acids: CASPPGPKRFF. The DNA of the CDR3 is TGTGCCAGCCCTCCGGGACCGAAGCGGTTCTTC.

This clonotype came up a few times. Its ends do not fully match the called genes, so a read error is possible. The V call is TRBV5-1, the J call TRBJ2-1; no firm D call. Germline-derived CDR1 and CDR2 are SGHRS and YFSETQ. The CDR3 loop spans 16 amino acids. The CDR3 protein is CASSSVGPSARNEQFF. Here the CDR3 DNA reads TGCGCCAGCAGCTCCGTCGGACCGTCCGCCAGGAATGAGCAATTCTTC.

In this sample, this clonotype turned up a few times. V gene TRBV7-9 combines with J gene TRBJ2-4; 7 bases are a match to TRBD1. The V segment lost 2 bases and the J segment 5 bases; nucleotides outside the gene matches: 6. The CDR3 has 15 amino acids. The V gene's germline CDR1 is SEHNR and CDR2 FQNEAQ (reference sequence). CDR3 sequence reads: CASSLTGAVENIQYF. CDR3 sequence (DNA): TGTGCCAGCAGCTTAACAGGGGCTGTAGAAAACATTCAGTACTTC.

In this sample, this clonotype turned up a few times. The chain carries TRBV20-1 and TRBJ2-5; 7 bases match TRBD1. Near its end, the DNA agrees better with TRBJ2-7, so the J call may be wrong. CDR1 DFQATT and CDR2 SNEGSKA come from the germline V gene (reference sequence). CDR3 length equals 16 residues. The chain's CDR3 is CSARGSGTDIAYEQYF. CDR3 nucleotides: TGCAGTGCTAGAGGCTCCGGGACAGATATAGCCTACGAGCAGTACTTC.

Of note for this clonotype: The junction departs from germline at one end; a sequencing error may be responsible. This rearrangement joins TRBV20-1 to TRBJ2-1; 10 bases align to TRBD2. The CDR3 is 15 residues long. The germline gives CDR1 DFQATT, CDR2 SNEGSKA (reference sequence). The CDR3 region has the DNA TGCGGTGCTGCGGGAAGCGGGAGGGCCTACAATGAGCAGTTCTTC. It encodes CGAAGSGRAYNEQFF.

The chain has TRBV6-5 and TRBJ2-3; no firm D call. The CDR3 totals 14 residues. The V end lost 5 bases, the J end lost 1 base, and 10 bases lay between the germline ends. CDR1 MNHEY and CDR2 SVGAGI come from the germline V gene. The chain's CDR3 is CASSLFFRTDTQYF. The DNA of the CDR3 is TGTGCCAGCAGTCTCTTTTTCCGCACAGATACGCAGTATTTT.

This clonotype turned up a few times. V gene TRBV20-1 combines with J gene TRBJ2-1; TRBD2 matches at 10 bases. The CDR3 is made up of 15 amino acids. V lost 2 bases, J lost 9 bases, and 10 bases stayed unmatched. Germline V gene data show CDR1 as DFQATT and CDR2 as SNEGSKA (reference sequence). CDR3 sequence: CSARIRLAGVGEQFF. In DNA form, the CDR3 reads TGCAGTGCTAGAATCCGGCTAGCGGGAGTAGGTGAGCAGTTCTTC.

The chain uses TRBV2 and TRBJ2-3; D call uncertain. This CDR3 contains 16 residues. The V gene lost 4 bases and the J gene lost 0 bases, with 14 bases spanning the gap. CDR1 is SNHLY, CDR2 FYNNEI, per germline. CDR3: CASSVGQVISTDTQYF. In DNA, the CDR3 is TGTGCCAGCAGTGTCGGGCAGGTTATTAGCACAGATACGCAGTATTTT.

Points on this clonotype: The CDR3 does not end in the conserved phenylalanine or tryptophan, so this is likely a read error. The gene calls are TRBV12-3 or TRBV12-4 and TRBJ2-6, with D hard to call. The CDR3 has 17 amino acids. The ends were cut back, 6 bases at V and 2 bases at J, with 17 bases in the middle. CDR3 protein: CASSLTSVTAGANVLTL. The CDR3 DNA reads TGTGCCAGCAGCCTTACCAGTGTTACGGCTGGGGCCAACGTCCTGACTCTC.

Only a few counts were recorded for this clonotype. The gene calls are TRBV6-2 or TRBV6-3 and TRBJ2-1; D ambiguous. The CDR3 totals 17 residues. Trimming left V 0 bases short and J 1 base short, with 13 bases between. The germline V gene has CDR1 MNHEY and CDR2 SVGEGT. The CDR3 is CASSYSQALMSYNEQFF. The CDR3 nucleotides are TGTGCCAGCAGTTACTCGCAAGCGTTAATGTCCTACAATGAGCAGTTCTTC.

The chain employs TRBV9 and TRBJ2-4, with TRBD2 as a possible D gene (5 bases). The CDR3 length is 14 residues. CDR1 and CDR2 from the germline V gene are SGDLS and YYNGEE. Trimming took off 0 bases at V and 6 bases at J, with 10 bases between the two ends. The CDR3 here is CASSVGGMGNIQYF. CDR3 DNA: TGTGCCAGCAGCGTAGGAGGGATGGGAAACATTCAGTACTTC.